Listed below are T cell receptor beta chains from one sample, sequenced in a study of Graves' ophthalmopathy and Graves' hyperthyroidism. TCRdb analysed the multiplex PCR reads with MiXCR anew, one entry per CDR3 protein. The sample has around 1,200,000 distinct CDR3 sequences, 36% seen once; the top ten hold 11%. The source material was peripheral blood or thyroid tissue (not recorded which). These receptors were collected from an adult man with Graves' hyperthyroidism. CDR3s include the opening cysteine and the closing phenylalanine or tryptophan. D genes are given only for firm matches. Rows give clone size only sometimes, using once, few, many, or a class for an expanded clone.

-,TRBV7-9,TRBJ2-7,many,TGTGCCAGCAGCTTCGGATTCGAGCAGTACTTC,CASSFGFEQYF
-,TRBV10-3,TRBJ1-6,many,TGTGCCATCAGTCCAGAGGGCTCCTATAATTCACCCCTCCACTTT,CAISPEGSYNSPLHF
-,TRBV9,TRBJ2-7,-,TGTGCCAGCAGCCCGAACCCGGGGGCCTCCTACGAGCAGTACTTC,CASSPNPGASYEQYF
-,TRBV9,TRBJ2-5,-,TGTGCCAGCAGCGTGGGACCGACTCGGGAGACCCAGTACTTC,CASSVGPTRETQYF
TRBD1,TRBV19,TRBJ2-7,many,TGTGCCAGTAGGGGTGCGGACAGGAACTCCTACGAGCAGTACTTC,CASRGADRNSYEQYF
TRBD2,TRBV19,TRBJ2-5,-,TGTGCCAGTGGGACTAGCAGCGGGAGGGAGACCCAGTACTTC,CASGTSSGRETQYF
-,TRBV4-1,TRBJ2-2,few,TGCGCCAGCAGCCGATGGGGGCAGACCACCGGGGAGCTGTTTTTT,CASSRWGQTTGELFF
TRBD1,TRBV7-9,TRBJ1-2,few,TGTGCCAGCTCGAACCCCTGGACAGGGGGAGTTGGCTACACCTTC,CASSNPWTGGVGYTF
TRBD2,TRBV2,TRBJ2-7,-,TGTGCCAGCAGTGAAGCTGGACTAGCGGGAGGATGTGAGCAGTACTTC,CASSEAGLAGGCEQYF
TRBD1,TRBV20-1,TRBJ1-5,few,TGCAGTGCTAGCCGGGACAGGGGGCTAGAGCAGCCCCAGCATTTT,CSASRDRGLEQPQHF
-,TRBV25-1,TRBJ2-5,-,TGTGCCAGCAGTGGACTGTACCAAGAGACCCAGTACTTC,CASSGLYQETQYF
TRBD2,TRBV7-2,TRBJ2-7,-,TGTGCCAGCAGCCCAGACTTCCGGGAGGCGGATGAGCAGTACTTC,CASSPDFREADEQYF
-,TRBV11-2,TRBJ1-3,many,TGTGCCAGCAGCTCCGGGGTGGTTCCTGGAAACACCATATATTTT,CASSSGVVPGNTIYF
-,TRBV13,TRBJ2-5,many,TGTGCCAGCAGCTTCGGCGGAGGGGAAGAGACCCAGTACTTC,CASSFGGGEETQYF